The 26 T cell receptor beta chains below all came from one sample that was sequenced in a study of CD8+CD57+ T cells in acquired aplastic anemia. The template used for profiling TCR beta VDJ and CDR3 was genomic DNA. TCRdb re-called the reads through MiXCR, storing one row per CDR3 protein. The sample holds 250,000 to 300,000 distinct CDR3 sequences, approximately 56% seen once. Specimen: sorted CD4+, CD8+, or CD8+CD57+ T cells (not recorded which) from PBMCs. Source of these receptors: a human donor with severe aplastic anemia or a healthy control (not recorded which).

This clonotype came up many times. The J gene is TRBJ1-1, the V gene TRBV30, with D perhaps TRBD1 (6 bases). CDR3 length: 12 amino acids. Germline V gene lookup returns CDR1 GTSNPN and CDR2 SVGIG (reference sequence). V shed 8 bases and J shed 6 bases, with 16 bases lying between them. In DNA form, the CDR3 reads TGTGCCCGAGAGAACAGGGCAGCTGAAGCTTTCTTT. The encoded protein is CARENRAAEAFF. The complete variable domain, with remaining parts taken from reference TRBV30 and TRBJ1-1, reads SQTIHQWPATLVQPVGSPLSLECTVEGTSNPNLYWYRQAAGRGLQLLFYSVGIGQISSEVPQNLSASRPQDRQFILSSKKLLLSDSGFYLCARENRAAEAFFGQGTRLTVV.

This chain uses TRBV6-4 with TRBJ2-7, with TRBD1 as a possible D gene (5 bases). The V gene's germline CDR1 is MRHNA and CDR2 SNTAGT. The CDR3 runs 14 residues. V gave up 5 bases and J gave up 0 bases, with 11 bases separating them. CDR3 in DNA: TGTGCCAGCAGTCCCGACAGAACCTCCTACGAGCAGTACTTC. This encodes CASSPDRTSYEQYF.

J is TRBJ1-1 and V is TRBV20-1; 10 nucleotides match TRBD1. The germline gives CDR1 DFQATT, CDR2 SNEGSKA (reference sequence). The CDR3 runs 17 residues. V lost 1 base to trimming and J lost 3 bases; unmatched junction nucleotides: 11. The DNA for the CDR3 is TGCAGTGCTAGAGTACGAGACAGGGGGCTTAGCGACACTGAAGCTTTCTTT. Amino acids: CSARVRDRGLSDTEAFF.

This sequence joins TRBV29-1 and TRBJ1-1, with 8 positions matching TRBD1. V dropped 7 bases and J dropped 0; count of bases not matched to a gene: 4. The length of the CDR3 is 13 residues. Germline V CDR1 and CDR2: SQVTM, ANQGSEA. Here the CDR3 reads CSAMGQVNTEAFF. The CDR3 DNA sequence: TGCAGCGCCATGGGACAGGTGAACACTGAAGCTTTCTTT.

V is TRBV2 and J is TRBJ2-3, with D unresolved. The CDR3 is 12 amino acids. Germline V gene sequence: CDR1 SNHLY, CDR2 FYNNEI. V was clipped by 5 bases and J by 4 bases, with 7 bases between them. The CDR3: CASSNSPDTQYF. The CDR3, as DNA: TGTGCCAGCAGTAATAGTCCAGATACGCAGTATTTT. Full variable domain (rest looked up from reference TRBV2 and TRBJ2-3): EPEVTQTPSHQVTQMGQEVILRCVPISNHLYFYWYRQILGQKVEFLVSFYNNEISEKSEIFDDQFSVERPDGSNFTLKIRSTKLEDSAMYFCASSNSPDTQYFGPGTRLTVL.

The V call is TRBV29-1, the J call TRBJ2-5, with 12 nucleotides matching TRBD2. Unmatched junction bases numbered 4, after V lost 3 bases and J lost 2 bases. The CDR3 spans 15 residues. CDR1 and CDR2 (germline): SQVTM, ANQGSEA. The CDR3 loop reads CSVDGLAGGQETQYF. Written as DNA, the CDR3 is TGCAGCGTTGACGGGCTAGCGGGGGGGCAAGAGACCCAGTACTTC.

The chain joins TRBV19 to TRBJ2-1; 14 bases map to TRBD2. The CDR3 contains 15 residues. V lost 5 bases, J lost 6 bases, and 3 bases stayed unmatched. Germline CDR1 reads LNHDA; CDR2 reads SQIVND (reference sequence). CDR3 loop: CASSLGTSGSNEQFF. The CDR3 DNA is TGTGCCAGTAGTTTGGGGACTAGCGGGAGCAATGAGCAGTTCTTC. The whole variable domain, filled in from reference TRBV19 and TRBJ2-1, reads DGGITQSPKYLFRKEGQNVTLSCEQNLNHDAMYWYRQDPGQGLRLIYYSQIVNDFQKGDIAEGYSVSREKKESFPLTVTSAQKNPTAFYLCASSLGTSGSNEQFFGPGTRLTVL.

This clonotype was seen ten or more times. V is TRBV14 and J is TRBJ2-7, with D perhaps matching TRBD2 (5 bases). The CDR3 consists of 15 residues. Germline V gene lookup returns CDR1 SGHDN and CDR2 FVKESK. V lost 3 bases to trimming and J lost 0 bases, with 12 bases between them. The CDR3 DNA sequence: TGTGCCAGCAGCCATGGACTGATTTCCTCCTACGAGCAGTACTTC. This sequence encodes CASSHGLISSYEQYF. The entire variable domain, with the rest obtained from reference TRBV14 and TRBJ2-7, is as follows: EAGVTQFPSHSVIEKGQTVTLRCDPISGHDNLYWYRRVMGKEIKFLLHFVKESKQDESGMPNNRFLAERTGGTYSTLKVQPAELEDSGVYFCASSHGLISSYEQYFGPGTRLTVT.

The chain joins TRBV7-8 to TRBJ2-3; D is perhaps TRBD2 (6 bases). CDR3 length equals 15 residues. Trimming cost V 8 bases and J 0 bases, with 15 bases left between them. CDR1 is SGHVS and CDR2 is FQNEAQ in the germline V gene. The CDR3 loop is CASFKSGSSTDTQYF. As DNA, the CDR3 is TGTGCCAGCTTTAAAAGCGGGTCTAGCACAGATACGCAGTATTTT.

The chain combines TRBV2 with TRBJ2-1, with D possibly being TRBD1 (5 bases). Trimming removed 0 bases from V and 8 bases from J, with 14 bases in between. Germline loops: CDR1 SNHLY, CDR2 FYNNEI. This CDR3 region has 15 residues. CDR3 nucleotide sequence: TGTGCCAGCAGTGAAGCAGGGGCAGACGGGCATGAGCAGTTCTTC. Protein: CASSEAGADGHEQFF. Supplemented by reference TRBV2 and TRBJ2-1, the full variable domain reads EPEVTQTPSHQVTQMGQEVILRCVPISNHLYFYWYRQILGQKVEFLVSFYNNEISEKSEIFDDQFSVERPDGSNFTLKIRSTKLEDSAMYFCASSEAGADGHEQFFGPGTRLTVL.

V usage is TRBV5-8 and J usage is TRBJ2-7; D is perhaps TRBD1 (5 bases). Germline V gene data show CDR1 as SGHTS and CDR2 as YDEGEE. The germline V and J ends were trimmed by 0 bases and 6 bases, with 13 bases remaining between them. The CDR3 has 14 amino acids. The CDR3 spells CASSLVGRAPEQYF. CDR3 coding DNA: TGTGCCAGCAGCTTGGTGGGCAGGGCCCCCGAGCAGTACTTC.

This clonotype appeared many times. The chain is built from TRBV15 and TRBJ1-1; D may be TRBD1 (5 bases). The CDR3 consists of 14 residues. Germline V gene sequence: CDR1 LNHNV, CDR2 YYDKDF (reference sequence). V gave up 4 bases and J gave up 9 bases, with 18 bases separating them. The CDR3 is CATSMGGGVGKAFF. The CDR3 nucleotides are TGTGCCACCAGCATGGGTGGGGGGGTGGGCAAAGCTTTCTTT.

The chain recombines TRBV9 with TRBJ2-2; tentative D call: TRBD1 (6 bases). This CDR3 has 15 amino acids. Germline CDR1 reads SGDLS; CDR2 reads YYNGEE. V was cut by 3 bases and J by 6 bases, with 15 bases left in between. The CDR3 nucleotides are TGTGCCAGCAGCGCCACAGGGTATGGGGCCGGGGAGCTGTTTTTT. Amino acids: CASSATGYGAGELFF. The complete variable domain, with remaining parts taken from reference TRBV9 and TRBJ2-2, reads DSGVTQTPKHLITATGQRVTLRCSPRSGDLSVYWYQQSLDQGLQFLIQYYNGEERAKGNILERFSAQQFPDLHSELNLSSLELGDSALYFCASSATGYGAGELFFGEGSRLTVL.

V and J are TRBV10-3 and TRBJ2-3; 15 bases align to TRBD2. V was clipped by 6 bases and J by 2 bases; unmatched bases: 6. This CDR3 contains 17 residues. CDR1 is ENHRY, CDR2 SYGVKD, per germline. CDR3 region: CAIRMGLAGGLTDTQYF. The CDR3, as DNA: TGTGCCATCAGGATGGGACTAGCGGGGGGCCTCACAGATACGCAGTATTTT.

This clonotype was seen more than once but under ten times. The rearrangement links TRBV25-1 to TRBJ2-3; D remains unclear. The CDR3 loop spans 14 amino acids. Trimming left V 1 base short and J 4 bases short, with 9 bases between. The germline CDR1 and CDR2 sequences are MGHDK and SYGVNS. The CDR3 DNA follows: TGTGCCAGCAGTGAATTACGGAACGCAGATACGCAGTATTTT. Protein sequence: CASSELRNADTQYF.

As regards this clonotype: One end of the junction fails to match germline, which may point to a read error. This sequence joins TRBV7-9 and TRBJ1-3; 7 bases are a match to TRBD1. In germline, CDR1 is SEHNR, CDR2 FQNEAQ (reference sequence). The CDR3 spans 15 residues. CDR3 amino acids: CASSPGTASRNTIYF. The CDR3 nucleotides read TGTGCCAGCAGCCCAGGGACAGCCTCTAGAAACACCATATATTTT.

This chain joins TRBV2 and TRBJ2-7; D perhaps matches TRBD1 (5 bases). The V end was cut by 9 bases, the J end by 3 bases, with 9 bases between. This CDR3 has 11 residues. CDR1 and CDR2 from the germline V gene are SNHLY and FYNNEI. This CDR3 is CARGQGYEQYF. The DNA for the CDR3 is TGTGCCAGGGGGCAAGGCTACGAGCAGTACTTC.

The chain carries TRBV3-1 and TRBJ1-1; D gene unclear. Trimming removed 4 bases from V and 1 base from J, with 13 bases in between. The CDR3 loop spans 15 amino acids. Germline CDR1 LGHDT, CDR2 YNNKEL (reference sequence). CDR3 sequence reads: CASSPTPQTNTEAFF. CDR3 coding DNA: TGTGCCAGCAGCCCGACTCCTCAAACGAACACTGAAGCTTTCTTT.

In its sample, this clonotype was seen many times. The chain carries TRBV3-1 and TRBJ1-2, with D unresolved. Germline V lookup: CDR1 LGHDT, CDR2 YNNKEL (reference sequence). V was clipped by 4 bases and J by 5 bases, with 14 bases between them. This CDR3 spans 14 amino acids. The CDR3 DNA sequence: TGTGCCAGCAGCCCTAGTGCCCTGTGGTATGGCTACACCTTC. Its protein is CASSPSALWYGYTF.

The chain uses TRBV7-2 and TRBJ2-3, with TRBD2 matching over 10 bases. CDR3 length equals 16 residues. Per the germline V gene, CDR1 is SGHTA and CDR2 is FQGNSA. V lost 4 bases to trimming and J lost 5 bases; unmatched junction nucleotides: 9. The CDR3 loop is CASSSSLAGAKDTQYF. The CDR3 nucleotides read TGTGCCAGCAGCTCCTCGCTAGCGGGAGCAAAAGATACGCAGTATTTT.

This clonotype was seen a handful of times. This sequence joins TRBV5-1 and TRBJ1-3; no clear D. The CDR3 sequence is 16 residues long. V lost 4 bases and J 4 bases, leaving 18 bases between the germline ends. CDR1 SGHRS and CDR2 YFSETQ come from the germline V gene. CDR3 bases: TGCGCCAGCAGCCCCGGCGGAGGGTTGTCGGGAAACACCATATATTTT. Its translation: CASSPGGGLSGNTIYF.

The sample holds a few counts of this clonotype. V gene TRBV24-1 combines with J gene TRBJ1-5; no firm D call. The CDR3 is 13 residues long. The V end lost 4 bases, the J end lost 1 base, and 4 bases lay between the germline ends. Germline-derived CDR1 and CDR2 are KGHDR and SFDVKD. Written as DNA, the CDR3 is TGTGCCACCAGTGAAGTGAGCAATCAGCCCCAGCATTTT. Encoded protein: CATSEVSNQPQHF.

This clonotype has just a few counts. The chain recombines TRBV7-6 with TRBJ1-4; D unclear. Germline CDR1 and CDR2: SGHVS and FNYEAQ. Trimming pared 5 bases from V and 8 bases from J, leaving 15 bases between. The CDR3 sequence is 14 residues long. The CDR3 is CASSLTPDAEKLFF. The DNA of the CDR3 is TGTGCCAGCAGCCTAACACCGGACGCAGAAAAACTGTTTTTT.

This clonotype was found many times. The V and J genes are TRBV9 and TRBJ1-4; D is unclear. The CDR3 extends over 15 amino acids. Between the trimmed V and J ends, which lost 3 bases and 0 bases, there was a span of 9 bases. Germline assignment: CDR1 SGDLS and CDR2 YYNGEE. The CDR3 reads CASSARAATNEKLFF. Here the CDR3 DNA reads TGTGCCAGCAGCGCCCGGGCTGCAACTAATGAAAAACTGTTTTTT.

This clonotype was recorded many times. The chain couples TRBV5-8 to TRBJ1-5, with D perhaps TRBD1 (5 bases). V gave up 4 bases and J gave up 0 bases, with 20 bases separating them. This CDR3 is 18 amino acids long. Germline V CDR1 and CDR2: SGHTS, YDEGEE. CDR3 residues: CASSHTSMGRSSNQPQHF. Here the CDR3 DNA reads TGTGCCAGCAGCCATACCTCTATGGGACGGTCTAGCAATCAGCCCCAGCATTTT.

The table lists this clonotype with many counts. This CDR3 is CSATLHRRKGYEQYF. CDR3 nucleotides: TGCAGTGCTACACTACACAGGAGAAAGGGCTACGAGCAGTACTTC. V usage is TRBV20-1 and J usage is TRBJ2-7; possible D gene TRBD1, 5 bases. The CDR3 is 15 residues long. The V end lost 4 bases, the J end lost 3 bases, and 19 bases lay between the germline ends. Germline V gives CDR1 DFQATT, CDR2 SNEGSKA (reference sequence).